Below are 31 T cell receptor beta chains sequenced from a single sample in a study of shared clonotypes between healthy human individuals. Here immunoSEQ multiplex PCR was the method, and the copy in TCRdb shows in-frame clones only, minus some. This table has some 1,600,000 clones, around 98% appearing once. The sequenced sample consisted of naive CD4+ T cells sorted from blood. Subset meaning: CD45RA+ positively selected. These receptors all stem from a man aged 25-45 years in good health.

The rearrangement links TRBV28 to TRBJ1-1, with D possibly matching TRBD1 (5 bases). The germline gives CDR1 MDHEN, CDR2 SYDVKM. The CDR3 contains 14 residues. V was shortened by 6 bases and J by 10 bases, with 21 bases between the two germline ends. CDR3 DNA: TGTGCCAGCAGCCACCACCCGGGGACCAAGGGAGCTTTCTTT. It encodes CASSHHPGTKGAFF.

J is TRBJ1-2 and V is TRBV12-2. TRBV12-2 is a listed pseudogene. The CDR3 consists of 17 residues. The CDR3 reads CASRLATPGTKVYGYTF. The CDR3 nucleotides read TGTGCAAGTCGCTTAGCGACCCCCGGGACCAAAGTATATGGCTACACCTTC.

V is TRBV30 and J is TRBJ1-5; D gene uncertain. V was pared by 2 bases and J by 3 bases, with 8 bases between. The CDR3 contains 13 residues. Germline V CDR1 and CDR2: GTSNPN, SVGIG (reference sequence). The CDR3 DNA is TGTGCCTGGAGTCCCCGGTCCAATCAGCCCCAGCATTTT. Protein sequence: CAWSPRSNQPQHF.

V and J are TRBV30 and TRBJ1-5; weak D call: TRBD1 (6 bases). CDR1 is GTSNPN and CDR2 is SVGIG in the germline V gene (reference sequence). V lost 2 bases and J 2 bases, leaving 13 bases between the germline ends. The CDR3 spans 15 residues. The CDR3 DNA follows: TGTGCCTGGAGTACCGGGGGGGCGGGCAATCAGCCCCAGCATTTT. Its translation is CAWSTGGAGNQPQHF. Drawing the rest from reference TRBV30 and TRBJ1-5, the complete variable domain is SQTIHQWPATLVQPVGSPLSLECTVEGTSNPNLYWYRQAAGRGLQLLFYSVGIGQISSEVPQNLSASRPQDRQFILSSKKLLLSDSGFYLCAWSTGGAGNQPQHFGDGTRLSIL.

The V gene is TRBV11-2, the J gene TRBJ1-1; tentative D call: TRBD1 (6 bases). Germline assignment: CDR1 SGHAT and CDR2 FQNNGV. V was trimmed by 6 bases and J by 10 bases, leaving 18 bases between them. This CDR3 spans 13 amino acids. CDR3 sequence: CASSHSIRGGAFF. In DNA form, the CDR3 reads TGTGCCAGCAGTCACAGTATCAGGGGAGGAGCTTTCTTT.

CDR3 in DNA: TGTGCCAGCTCACCAACCGGGACAACCTACAATGAGCAGTTCTTC. As protein: CASSPTGTTYNEQFF. The chain is built from TRBV18 and TRBJ2-1; D possibly corresponds to TRBD1 (6 bases). The germline gives CDR1 KGHSH, CDR2 LQKENI. V lost 2 bases to trimming and J lost 2 bases, with 10 bases between them. The length of the CDR3 is 15 residues.

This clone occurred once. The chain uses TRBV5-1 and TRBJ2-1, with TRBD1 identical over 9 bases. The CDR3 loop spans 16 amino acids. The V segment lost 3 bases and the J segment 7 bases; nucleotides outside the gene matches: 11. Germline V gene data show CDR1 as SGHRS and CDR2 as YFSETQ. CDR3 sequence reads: CASSSDPGQGVNEQFF. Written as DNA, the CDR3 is TGCGCCAGCAGCTCCGACCCGGGACAGGGAGTAAATGAGCAGTTCTTC.

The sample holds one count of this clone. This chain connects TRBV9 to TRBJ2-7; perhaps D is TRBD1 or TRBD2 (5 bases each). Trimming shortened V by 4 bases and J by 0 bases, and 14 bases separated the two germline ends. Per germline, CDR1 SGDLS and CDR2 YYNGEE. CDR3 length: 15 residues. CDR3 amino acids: CASSRQSGSSYEQYF. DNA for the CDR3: TGTGCCAGCAGCAGACAGAGCGGAAGCTCCTACGAGCAGTACTTC.

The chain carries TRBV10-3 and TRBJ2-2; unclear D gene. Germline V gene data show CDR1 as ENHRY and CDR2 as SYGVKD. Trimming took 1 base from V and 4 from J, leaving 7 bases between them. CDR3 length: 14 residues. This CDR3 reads CAISEYGGTGELFF. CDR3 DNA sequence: TGTGCCATCAGTGAGTACGGTGGCACCGGGGAGCTGTTTTTT.

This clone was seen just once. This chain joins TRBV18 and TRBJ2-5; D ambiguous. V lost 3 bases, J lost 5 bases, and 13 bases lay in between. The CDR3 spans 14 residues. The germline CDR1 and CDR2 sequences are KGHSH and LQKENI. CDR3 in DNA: TGTGCCAGCTCACCTAACGTAGGCCTTGAGACCCAGTACTTC. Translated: CASSPNVGLETQYF.

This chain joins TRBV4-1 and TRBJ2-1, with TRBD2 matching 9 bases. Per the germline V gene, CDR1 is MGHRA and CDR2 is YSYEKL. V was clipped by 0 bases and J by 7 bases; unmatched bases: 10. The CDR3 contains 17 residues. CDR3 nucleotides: TGCGCCAGCAGCCAAGAAAAGGCGGGAGGGCCTAAGAATGAGCAGTTCTTC. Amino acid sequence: CASSQEKAGGPKNEQFF.

CDR3 bases: TGTGCCAGCAGCCAAGGGGTAGCGGGAGTTCAGGAGACCCAGTACTTC. Amino acid sequence: CASSQGVAGVQETQYF. This chain joins TRBV4-2 and TRBJ2-5, with 9 nucleotides matching TRBD2. CDR3 length equals 16 residues. Germline V CDR1 and CDR2: LGHNA, YNFKEQ. V shed 1 base, J shed 5 bases, and the junction held 8 bases outside the gene matches.

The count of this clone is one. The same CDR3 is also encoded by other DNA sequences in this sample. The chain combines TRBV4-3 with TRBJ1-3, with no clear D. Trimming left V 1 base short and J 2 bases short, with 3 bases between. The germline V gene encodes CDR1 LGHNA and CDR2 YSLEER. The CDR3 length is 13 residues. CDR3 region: CASSQGPGNTIYF. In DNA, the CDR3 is TGCGCCAGCAGCCAAGGCCCTGGAAACACCATATATTTT.

The CDR3 coding sequence is TGTGCCAGCAGGAGGCCGGGAGTAGACAATGAGCAGTTCTTC. It yields the protein CASRRPGVDNEQFF. The rearrangement uses TRBV11-2 and TRBJ2-1, with D possibly matching TRBD2 (6 bases). The CDR3 is 14 residues long. V was shortened by 6 bases and J by 5 bases, with 14 bases between the two germline ends. CDR1 is SGHAT and CDR2 is FQNNGV in the germline V gene.

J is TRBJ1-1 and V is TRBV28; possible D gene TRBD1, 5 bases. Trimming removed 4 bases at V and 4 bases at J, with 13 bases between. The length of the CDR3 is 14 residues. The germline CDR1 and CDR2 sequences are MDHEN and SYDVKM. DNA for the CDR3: TGTGCCAGCAGTTCCCCCGGGGGGGTCACTGAAGCTTTCTTT. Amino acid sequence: CASSSPGGVTEAFF.

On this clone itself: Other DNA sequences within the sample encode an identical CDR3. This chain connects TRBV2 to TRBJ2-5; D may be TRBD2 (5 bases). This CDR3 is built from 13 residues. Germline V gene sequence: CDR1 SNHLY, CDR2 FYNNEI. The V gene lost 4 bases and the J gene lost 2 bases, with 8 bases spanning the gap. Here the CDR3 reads CASSVRGQETQYF. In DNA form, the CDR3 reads TGTGCCAGCAGTGTTCGGGGACAAGAGACCCAGTACTTC. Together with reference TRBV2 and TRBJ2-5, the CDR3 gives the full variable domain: EPEVTQTPSHQVTQMGQEVILRCVPISNHLYFYWYRQILGQKVEFLVSFYNNEISEKSEIFDDQFSVERPDGSNFTLKIRSTKLEDSAMYFCASSVRGQETQYFGPGTRLLVL.

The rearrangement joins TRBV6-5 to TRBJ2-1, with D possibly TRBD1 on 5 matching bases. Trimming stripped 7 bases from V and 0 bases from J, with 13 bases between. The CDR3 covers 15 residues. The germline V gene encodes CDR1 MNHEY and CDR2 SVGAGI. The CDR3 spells CASKPGPSSYNEQFF. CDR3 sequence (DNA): TGTGCCAGCAAACCAGGGCCCAGCTCCTACAATGAGCAGTTCTTC.

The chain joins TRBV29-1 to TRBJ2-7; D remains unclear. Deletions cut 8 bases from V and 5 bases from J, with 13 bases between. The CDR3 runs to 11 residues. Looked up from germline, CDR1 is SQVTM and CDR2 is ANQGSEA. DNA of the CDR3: TGCAGCACCCGGTTTGGGGACGAGCAGTACTTC. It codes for CSTRFGDEQYF.

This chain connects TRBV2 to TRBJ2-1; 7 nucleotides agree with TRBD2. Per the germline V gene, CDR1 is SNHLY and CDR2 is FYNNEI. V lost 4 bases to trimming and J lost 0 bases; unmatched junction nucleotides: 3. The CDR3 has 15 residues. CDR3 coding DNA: TGTGCCAGCAGTGTTGGCGGGGGCTCCTACAATGAGCAGTTCTTC. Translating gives CASSVGGGSYNEQFF.

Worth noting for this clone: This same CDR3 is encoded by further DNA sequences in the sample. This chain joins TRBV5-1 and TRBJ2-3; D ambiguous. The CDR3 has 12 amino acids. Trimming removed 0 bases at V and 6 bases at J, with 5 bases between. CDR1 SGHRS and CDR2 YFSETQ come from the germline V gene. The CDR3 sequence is CASSLERDTQYF. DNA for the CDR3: TGCGCCAGCAGCTTGGAACGGGATACGCAGTATTTT.

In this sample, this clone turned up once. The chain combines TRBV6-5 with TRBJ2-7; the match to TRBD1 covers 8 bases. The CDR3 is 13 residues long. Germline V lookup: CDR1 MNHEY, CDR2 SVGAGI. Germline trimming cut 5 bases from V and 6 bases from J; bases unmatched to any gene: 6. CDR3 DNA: TGTGCCAGCAGTGCCCGACAGGGGCGCGAGCAGTACTTC. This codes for CASSARQGREQYF.

CDR3: CASRELLNEKLFF. The CDR3 bases are TGTGCCAGTCGGGAATTACTTAATGAAAAACTGTTTTTT. This rearrangement joins TRBV27 to TRBJ1-4; no clear D gene. The CDR3 consists of 13 residues. Trimming removed 9 bases at V and 4 bases at J, with 12 bases between. Per germline, CDR1 MNHEY and CDR2 SMNVEV (reference sequence).

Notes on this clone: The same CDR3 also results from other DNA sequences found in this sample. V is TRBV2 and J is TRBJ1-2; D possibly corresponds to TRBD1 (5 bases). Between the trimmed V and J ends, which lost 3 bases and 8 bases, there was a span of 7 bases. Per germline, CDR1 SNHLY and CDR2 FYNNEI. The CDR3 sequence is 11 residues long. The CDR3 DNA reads TGTGCCAGCAGTGAGAGGGACGGCTACACCTTC. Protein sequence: CASSERDGYTF.

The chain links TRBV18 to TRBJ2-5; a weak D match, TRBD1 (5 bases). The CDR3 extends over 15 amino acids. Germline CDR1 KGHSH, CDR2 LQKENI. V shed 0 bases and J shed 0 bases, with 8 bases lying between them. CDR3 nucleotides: TGTGCCAGCTCACCACCCTGGACAAACCAAGAGACCCAGTACTTC. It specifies CASSPPWTNQETQYF.

CDR3 region: CASGAGREQRETQYF. Written as DNA, the CDR3 is TGTGCTAGTGGCGCCGGACGGGAACAGAGGGAGACCCAGTACTTC. The V and J genes are TRBV12-5 and TRBJ2-5, with D perhaps TRBD2 (5 bases). In germline, CDR1 is LGHNT, CDR2 FRNRAP. The CDR3 sequence is 15 residues long. Trimming removed 6 bases from V and 5 bases from J, with 19 bases in between.

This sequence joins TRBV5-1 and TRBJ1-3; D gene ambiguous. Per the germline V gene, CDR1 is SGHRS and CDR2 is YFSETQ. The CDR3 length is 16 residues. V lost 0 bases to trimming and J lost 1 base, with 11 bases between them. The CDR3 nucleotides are TGCGCCAGCAGCTTGGCCGCGGTTATATCTGGAAACACCATATATTTT. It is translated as CASSLAAVISGNTIYF.

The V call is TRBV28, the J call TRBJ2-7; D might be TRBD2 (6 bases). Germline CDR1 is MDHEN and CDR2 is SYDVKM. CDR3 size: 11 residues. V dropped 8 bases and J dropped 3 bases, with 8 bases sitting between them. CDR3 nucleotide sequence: TGTGCCAGCGCCGGGAGCTACGAGCAGTACTTC. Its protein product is CASAGSYEQYF.

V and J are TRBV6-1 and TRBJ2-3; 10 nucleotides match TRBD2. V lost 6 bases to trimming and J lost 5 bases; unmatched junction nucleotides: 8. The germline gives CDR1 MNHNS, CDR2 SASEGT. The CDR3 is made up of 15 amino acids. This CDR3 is CASSPLAGERDTQYF. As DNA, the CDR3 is TGTGCCAGCAGCCCTCTAGCGGGGGAAAGAGATACGCAGTATTTT.

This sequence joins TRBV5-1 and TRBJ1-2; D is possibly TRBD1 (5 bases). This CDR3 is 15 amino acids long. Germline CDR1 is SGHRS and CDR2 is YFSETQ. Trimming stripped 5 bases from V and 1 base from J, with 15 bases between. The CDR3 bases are TGCGCCAGCAGTCCTATGGGGGGAGATAACTATGGCTACACCTTC. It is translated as CASSPMGGDNYGYTF.

The CDR3 region has the DNA TGTGCCAGCAGCTCCGGGACAGGGGGCAGTCAGCCCCAGCATTTT. Protein product: CASSSGTGGSQPQHF. The V call is TRBV6-1, the J call TRBJ1-5; 12 bases line up with TRBD1. The germline gives CDR1 MNHNS, CDR2 SASEGT. This CDR3 has 15 amino acids. V gave up 6 bases and J gave up 6 bases; unmatched junction bases: 6.

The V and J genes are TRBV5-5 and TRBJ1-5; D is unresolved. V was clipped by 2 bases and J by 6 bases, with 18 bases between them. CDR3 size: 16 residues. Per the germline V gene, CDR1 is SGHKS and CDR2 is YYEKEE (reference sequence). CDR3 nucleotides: TGTGCCAGCAGCTTATGGTTACGAGGGTCAGGTCAGCCCCAGCATTTT. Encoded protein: CASSLWLRGSGQPQHF. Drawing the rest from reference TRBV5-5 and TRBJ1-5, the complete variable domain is DAGVTQSPTHLIKTRGQQVTLRCSPISGHKSVSWYQQVLGQGPQFIFQYYEKEERGRGNFPDRFSARQFPNYSSELNVNALLLGDSALYLCASSLWLRGSGQPQHFGDGTRLSIL.